The next 9 T cell receptor beta chains were all read from a single sample in a study of blood T cell repertoires in COVID-19. Method: immunoSEQ multiplex PCR; TCRdb's copy keeps in-frame clones and lacks some. Seen here are 400,000 or so clones, roughly 86% observed once, and the top ten hold approximately 2%. Sequencing was done on a sample of PBMCs or T cells enriched from blood (not recorded which). The receptors were gathered from a woman in her thirties or forties with acute COVID-19.

The chain employs TRBV6-1 and TRBJ1-2; TRBD1 agrees at 10 bases. Germline values: CDR1 MNHNS, CDR2 SASEGT. The CDR3 totals 14 residues. V dropped 2 bases and J dropped 8; count of bases not matched to a gene: 5. The CDR3 sequence is CASSEFGQGGGYTF. The CDR3 DNA sequence: TGTGCCAGCAGTGAATTCGGACAGGGGGGCGGCTACACCTTC.

The V call is TRBV15, the J call TRBJ1-4; D is ambiguous. The CDR3 has 16 residues. Trimming took off 3 bases at V and 0 bases at J, with 11 bases between the two ends. The germline V gene encodes CDR1 LNHNV and CDR2 YYDKDF (reference sequence). The CDR3 bases are TGTGCCACCAGCAGCACGCGCGGGCCAACTAATGAAAAACTGTTTTTT. Encoded protein: CATSSTRGPTNEKLFF.

The chain employs TRBV5-6 and TRBJ2-5, with 13 positions matching TRBD2. Germline CDR1 is SGHDT and CDR2 is YYEEEE. The CDR3 runs 18 residues. V dropped 0 bases and J dropped 2; count of bases not matched to a gene: 7. The CDR3 DNA reads as TGTGCCAGCAGCTTGGGACTAGCGGGGGGCCCATCTCAAGAGACCCAGTACTTC. This codes for CASSLGLAGGPSQETQYF.

The chain links TRBV3-1 (or the pseudogene TRBV3-2) to TRBJ2-7, with 12 bases lining up with TRBD1. Germline assignment: CDR1 LGHDT and CDR2 YNNKEL (reference sequence). Trimming took 3 bases from V and 6 from J; bases not matched to a gene: 6. The CDR3 has 15 amino acids. The CDR3 loop is CASSQLRGQGAEQYF. CDR3 sequence (DNA): TGTGCCAGCAGCCAGCTCAGGGGACAGGGGGCCGAGCAGTACTTC.

The rearrangement uses TRBV6-5 and TRBJ1-6; TRBD1 agrees at 8 bases. The CDR3 consists of 14 residues. Germline-derived CDR1 and CDR2 are MNHEY and SVGAGI. The J segment lost 7 bases and the V segment lost 6 bases, leaving 5 bases of the junction unmatched. The CDR3 sequence: CASSQGAHNSPLHF. Written as DNA, the CDR3 is TGTGCCAGCAGCCAGGGGGCGCACAATTCACCCCTCCACTTT.

This chain connects TRBV2 to TRBJ2-7; D remains unclear. The germline V and J ends were trimmed by 6 bases and 0 bases, with 12 bases remaining between them. The CDR3 spans 14 residues. Germline CDR1 reads SNHLY; CDR2 reads FYNNEI. Here the CDR3 reads CASRNDLSSYEQYF. DNA of the CDR3: TGTGCCAGCAGGAATGACTTGAGCTCCTACGAGCAGTACTTC.

The chain links TRBV24-1 to TRBJ1-2, with 11 bases that match TRBD1. This CDR3 has 17 residues. Germline V gene data show CDR1 as KGHDR and CDR2 as SFDVKD. The junction had 7 bases not matched to a gene; V was cut back by 5 bases and J by 0 bases. In nucleotides, the CDR3 is TGTGCCACCAGTGGCCCCCGGGGACAGGGGGCTAACTATGGCTACACCTTC. It translates to CATSGPRGQGANYGYTF.

The rearrangement links TRBV7-9 to TRBJ1-1, with TRBD1 matching 9 bases. This CDR3 has 12 residues. The V and J ends lost 7 bases and 4 bases, in that order; junction bases with no gene match: 1. Germline CDR1 and CDR2: SEHNR and FQNEAQ (reference sequence). The CDR3 DNA follows: TGTGCCAGCAAGACAGGGGGCACTGAAGCTTTCTTT. Residues: CASKTGGTEAFF.

V gene TRBV14 combines with J gene TRBJ1-2, with TRBD1 matching 7 bases. Germline V gene data show CDR1 as SGHDN and CDR2 as FVKESK. V trimming: 3 bases; J trimming: 5 bases; junction bases outside the gene matches: 9. This CDR3 has 15 amino acids. The chain's CDR3 is CASSQHRDSLYGYTF. The CDR3 nucleotides are TGTGCCAGCAGCCAGCACCGGGACAGCCTATATGGCTACACCTTC.